This TCR beta chain originates from a study of Tregs in tolerant kidney transplant recipients. With regard to this clone: Its antigen is currently unknown.

CDR3 length: 13 residues. Germline assignment: CDR1 SGHTA and CDR2 FQGNSA. Trimming shortened V by 5 bases and J by 4 bases, and 10 bases separated the two germline ends. The method was immunoSEQ multiplex PCR; TCRdb's version includes in-frame clones alone and lacks a portion of them. The data hold around 31,000 clones, with 82% observed a single time. V usage is TRBV7-2 and J usage is TRBJ2-3, with D tentatively TRBD1 (5 bases). The clonotype comes from a human donor in good health. The material sequenced was Tregs from blood cultured with allogeneic cells. The CDR3 region has the DNA TGTGCCAGCAGCCCAGGGAACGCAGATACGCAGTATTTT. Translated: CASSPGNADTQYF.